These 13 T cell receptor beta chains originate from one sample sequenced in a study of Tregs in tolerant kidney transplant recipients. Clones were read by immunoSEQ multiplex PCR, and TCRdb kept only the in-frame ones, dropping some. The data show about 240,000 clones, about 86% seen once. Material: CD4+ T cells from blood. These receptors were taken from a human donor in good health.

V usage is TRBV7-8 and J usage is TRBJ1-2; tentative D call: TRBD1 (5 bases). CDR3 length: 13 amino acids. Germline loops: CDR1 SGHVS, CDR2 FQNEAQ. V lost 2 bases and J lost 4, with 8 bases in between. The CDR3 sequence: CASSLPRGYGYTF. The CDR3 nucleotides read TGTGCCAGCAGCTTACCTAGGGGCTATGGCTACACCTTC. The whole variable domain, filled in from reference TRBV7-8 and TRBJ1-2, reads GAGVSQSPRYKVAKRGQDVALRCDPISGHVSLFWYQQALGQGPEFLTYFQNEAQLDKSGLPSDRFFAERPEGSVSTLKIQRTQQEDSAVYLCASSLPRGYGYTFGSGTRLTVV.

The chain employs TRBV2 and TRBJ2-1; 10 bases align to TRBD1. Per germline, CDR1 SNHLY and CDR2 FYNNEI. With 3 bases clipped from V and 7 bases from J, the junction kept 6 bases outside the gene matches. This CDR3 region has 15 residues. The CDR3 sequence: CASSDRQGARNEQFF. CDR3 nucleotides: TGTGCCAGCAGTGACCGACAGGGGGCTCGAAATGAGCAGTTCTTC.

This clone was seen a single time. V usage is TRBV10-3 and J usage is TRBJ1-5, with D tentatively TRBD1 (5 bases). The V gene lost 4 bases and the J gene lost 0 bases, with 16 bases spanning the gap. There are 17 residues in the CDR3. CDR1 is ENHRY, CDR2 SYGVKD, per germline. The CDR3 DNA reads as TGTGCCATCAGTGCCCCCGAGTCCAGGGTTAGCAATCAGCCCCAGCATTTT. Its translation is CAISAPESRVSNQPQHF.

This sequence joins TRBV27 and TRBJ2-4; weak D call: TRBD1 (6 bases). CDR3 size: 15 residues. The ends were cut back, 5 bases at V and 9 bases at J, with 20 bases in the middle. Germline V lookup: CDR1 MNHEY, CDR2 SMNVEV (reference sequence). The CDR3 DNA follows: TGTGCCAGCAGTCCCAGGGGAATGAGAGGGAGCATTCAGTACTTC. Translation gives CASSPRGMRGSIQYF.

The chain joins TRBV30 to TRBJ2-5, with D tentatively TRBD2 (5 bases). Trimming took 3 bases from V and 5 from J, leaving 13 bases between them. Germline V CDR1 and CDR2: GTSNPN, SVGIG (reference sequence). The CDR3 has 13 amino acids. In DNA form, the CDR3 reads TGTGCCTGGAGGGGAGCGGTGCTGGAGACCCAGTACTTC. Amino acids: CAWRGAVLETQYF.

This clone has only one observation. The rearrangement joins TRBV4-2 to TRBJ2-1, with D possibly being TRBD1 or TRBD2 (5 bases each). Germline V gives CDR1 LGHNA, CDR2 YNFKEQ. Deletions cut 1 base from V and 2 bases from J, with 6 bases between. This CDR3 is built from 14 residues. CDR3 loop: CASSQAGPYNEQFF. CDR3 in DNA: TGTGCCAGCAGCCAAGCGGGGCCCTACAATGAGCAGTTCTTC.

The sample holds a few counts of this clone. CDR3 sequence: CASSVGDRGYGYTF. Here the CDR3 DNA reads TGTGCCAGCAGCGTAGGGGACAGGGGATATGGCTACACCTTC. This rearrangement joins TRBV9 to TRBJ1-2, with TRBD1 identical over 10 bases. CDR1 and CDR2 from the germline V gene are SGDLS and YYNGEE. The CDR3 runs 14 residues. V lost 0 bases to trimming and J lost 5 bases; unmatched junction nucleotides: 1.

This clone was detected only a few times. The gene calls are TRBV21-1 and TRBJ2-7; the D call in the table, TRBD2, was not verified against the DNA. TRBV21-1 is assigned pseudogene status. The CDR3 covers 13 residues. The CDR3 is CATSEDPTYEQYF. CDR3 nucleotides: TGTGCCACCTCAGAGGATCCTACCTACGAGCAGTACTTC.

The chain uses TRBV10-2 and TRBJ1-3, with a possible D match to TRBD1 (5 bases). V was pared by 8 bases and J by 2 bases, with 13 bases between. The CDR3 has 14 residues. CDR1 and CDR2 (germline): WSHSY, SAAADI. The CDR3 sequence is CASCLQGTGNTIYF. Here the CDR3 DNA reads TGCGCCAGCTGTCTGCAGGGCACTGGAAACACCATATATTTT.

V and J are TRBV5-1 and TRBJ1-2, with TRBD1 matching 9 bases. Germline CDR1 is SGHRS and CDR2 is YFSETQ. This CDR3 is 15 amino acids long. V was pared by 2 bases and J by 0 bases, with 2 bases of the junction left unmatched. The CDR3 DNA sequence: TGCGCCAGCAGCTTCGGACAGGGGACTAACTATGGCTACACCTTC. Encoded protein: CASSFGQGTNYGYTF.

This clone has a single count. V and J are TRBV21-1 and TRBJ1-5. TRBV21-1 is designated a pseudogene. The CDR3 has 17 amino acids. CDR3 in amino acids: CASSPPPSGISRQPQHF. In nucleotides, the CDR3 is TGTGCCAGCAGCCCTCCCCCATCTGGGATTTCGAGGCAGCCCCAGCATTTT.

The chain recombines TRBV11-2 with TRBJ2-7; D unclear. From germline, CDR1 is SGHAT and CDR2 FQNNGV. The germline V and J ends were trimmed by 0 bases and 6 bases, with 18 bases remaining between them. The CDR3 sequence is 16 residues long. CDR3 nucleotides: TGTGCCAGCAGCTTAGATACCCGTACCTCTAGTGGCGAGCAGTACTTC. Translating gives CASSLDTRTSSGEQYF. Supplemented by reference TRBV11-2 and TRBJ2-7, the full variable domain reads EAGVAQSPRYKIIEKRQSVAFWCNPISGHATLYWYQQILGQGPKLLIQFQNNGVVDDSQLPKDRFSAERLKGVDSTLKIQPAKLEDSAVYLCASSLDTRTSSGEQYFGPGTRLTVT.

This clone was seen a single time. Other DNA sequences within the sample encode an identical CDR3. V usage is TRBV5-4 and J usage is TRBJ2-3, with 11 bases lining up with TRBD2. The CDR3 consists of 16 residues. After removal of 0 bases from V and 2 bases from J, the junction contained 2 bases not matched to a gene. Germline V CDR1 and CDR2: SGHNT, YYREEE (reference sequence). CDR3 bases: TGTGCCAGCAGCTTGGGACTAGCGGGATCCACAGATACGCAGTATTTT. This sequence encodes CASSLGLAGSTDTQYF.